Below, 25 T cell receptor beta chains from the same sample are listed, as sequenced in a study of response to subunit inactivated influenza vaccine. Each CDR3 protein gets one entry after TCRdb re-called the RT-PCR reads with MiXCR. The table includes some 500,000 distinct CDR3 sequences, about 25% detected once. The specimen comprised CD4+ T cells sorted from PBMCs, sampled 5 days after vaccination. These receptors all come from a man in his fifties who received an inactivated influenza vaccine.

This chain links TRBV7-2 with TRBJ2-3, with a tentative D call TRBD1 (7 bases). The CDR3 is 16 amino acids. The V end lost 1 base, the J end lost 0 bases, and 11 bases lay between the germline ends. The germline V gene has CDR1 SGHTA and CDR2 FQGNSA. In DNA, the CDR3 is TGTGCCAGCAGCTTAGACCAGGGGGGTAGCACAGATACGCAGTATTTT. Translated: CASSLDQGGSTDTQYF.

This sequence joins TRBV4-1 and TRBJ2-1, with 8 bases aligning to TRBD2. Germline CDR1 reads MGHRA; CDR2 reads YSYEKL. The CDR3 loop spans 16 amino acids. The ends lost 5 bases at V and 2 bases at J; junction bases unmatched: 8. This CDR3 is CASSTTLADPYNEQFF. The CDR3 region has the DNA TGCGCCAGCAGCACAACACTAGCGGACCCCTACAATGAGCAGTTCTTC.

The J gene is TRBJ2-1, the V gene TRBV29-1; no clear D. Germline lookup yields CDR1 SQVTM and CDR2 ANQGSEA. The CDR3 has 12 residues. Trimming took 4 bases from V and 7 from J, leaving 11 bases between them. CDR3 sequence reads: CSVVPASNEQFF. The CDR3 bases are TGCAGCGTTGTCCCAGCTTCGAATGAGCAGTTCTTC.

This clonotype was observed a handful of times. V and J are TRBV10-3 and TRBJ1-2, with D perhaps matching TRBD1 (5 bases). CDR1 and CDR2 from the germline V gene are ENHRY and SYGVKD. Trimming removed 6 bases from V and 8 bases from J, with 13 bases in between. This CDR3 contains 12 residues. The CDR3 DNA reads TGTGCCATCAGCACCGGATGGGGCGGCTACACCTTC. Its translation is CAISTGWGGYTF.

The rearrangement joins TRBV6-5 to TRBJ2-2; D unclear. V lost 1 base, J lost 8 bases, and 8 bases lay in between. CDR3 length equals 13 residues. Germline assignment: CDR1 MNHEY and CDR2 SVGAGI. CDR3 nucleotide sequence: TGTGCCAGCAGTTACTTTGTCAGTGGGGAGCTGTTTTTT. Its translation is CASSYFVSGELFF.

The sample holds one count of this clonotype. The chain carries TRBV20-1 and TRBJ2-5; 15 nucleotides align to TRBD2. This CDR3 has 18 amino acids. V dropped 1 base and J dropped 10; count of bases not matched to a gene: 16. Germline CDR1 reads DFQATT; CDR2 reads SNEGSKA (reference sequence). CDR3 DNA: TGCAGTGCTAGAGGGACTAGCGGGGGGGAGACACCAAGAGACAACCAGTACTTC. It is translated as CSARGTSGGETPRDNQYF.

This clonotype was counted between two and nine times. The rearrangement joins TRBV5-1 to TRBJ2-4, with a tentative D call TRBD1 (6 bases). CDR3 length: 13 residues. V was cut by 0 bases and J by 11 bases, with 12 bases left in between. From germline, CDR1 is SGHRS and CDR2 YFSETQ. The CDR3 DNA reads TGCGCCAGCAGCTTGGAAGACCGGACAGTTCAGTACTTC. Its protein product is CASSLEDRTVQYF.

The rearrangement links TRBV5-6 to TRBJ1-1; D may be TRBD1 (5 bases). This CDR3 is built from 18 residues. Deletions cut 2 bases from V and 1 base from J, with 21 bases between. The germline CDR1 and CDR2 sequences are SGHDT and YYEEEE. CDR3 sequence: CASSLISWATGGNTEAFF. DNA of the CDR3: TGTGCCAGCAGCTTAATCTCCTGGGCGACTGGGGGGAACACTGAAGCTTTCTTT.

This chain connects TRBV5-1 to TRBJ2-7, with 11 nucleotides matching TRBD1. The CDR3 has 16 amino acids. The V and J ends lost 1 base and 4 bases, in that order; junction bases with no gene match: 7. The germline CDR1 and CDR2 sequences are SGHRS and YFSETQ. CDR3 coding DNA: TGCGCCAGCAGCTTGATGCCGGGACAGGGGGGATACGAGCAGTACTTC. Translated, it gives CASSLMPGQGGYEQYF.

The sample holds a few counts of this clonotype. The gene calls are TRBV5-6 and TRBJ2-1; TRBD2 agrees at 7 bases. Germline V gene sequence: CDR1 SGHDT, CDR2 YYEEEE. The junction had 10 bases not matched to a gene; V was cut back by 4 bases and J by 6 bases. There are 15 residues in the CDR3. CDR3 sequence reads: CASSTSRLAGNEQFF. In DNA, the CDR3 is TGTGCCAGCAGCACATCGCGACTAGCTGGCAATGAGCAGTTCTTC.

The gene calls are TRBV5-6 and TRBJ2-7; D gene uncertain. Germline CDR1 is SGHDT and CDR2 is YYEEEE. The germline V and J ends were trimmed by 4 bases and 13 bases, with 18 bases remaining between them. The CDR3 covers 12 residues. CDR3 sequence reads: CASSEYLALEYF. In DNA, the CDR3 is TGTGCCAGCAGCGAATATTTGGCTCTCGAATACTTC.

This chain joins TRBV27 and TRBJ2-3; D not certain. The CDR3 contains 14 residues. CDR1 and CDR2 (germline): MNHEY, SMNVEV (reference sequence). With 4 bases removed from V and 2 bases from J, the gap between germline ends came to 10 bases. CDR3: CASSSRPVTDTQYF. The CDR3 coding sequence is TGTGCCAGCAGTTCTAGGCCGGTCACAGATACGCAGTATTTT.

This clonotype was recorded a few times. The rearrangement joins TRBV6-2 or TRBV6-3 to TRBJ2-5; D uncertain. CDR1 is MNHEY, CDR2 SVGEGT, per germline. V lost 1 base, J lost 5 bases, and 2 bases lay in between. This CDR3 spans 11 amino acids. The CDR3 region is CASSYYETQYF. CDR3 sequence (DNA): TGTGCCAGCAGTTACTATGAGACCCAGTACTTC.

The chain uses TRBV6-2 or TRBV6-3 and TRBJ2-5; maybe TRBD2 (6 bases). V gave up 2 bases and J gave up 5 bases, with 9 bases separating them. The CDR3 runs to 13 residues. Looked up from germline, CDR1 is MNHEY and CDR2 is SVGEGT. CDR3 coding DNA: TGTGCCAGCAGTTACGGAGGGATGGAGACCCAGTACTTC. Amino acids: CASSYGGMETQYF.

This clonotype was observed a few times. The chain joins TRBV12-3 or TRBV12-4 to TRBJ1-6, with TRBD1 matching 10 bases. Trimming cost V 3 bases and J 9 bases; bases outside gene matches: 2. The CDR3 has 14 amino acids. This chain's CDR3 is CASSFGTGVSPLHF. CDR3 nucleotides: TGTGCCAGCAGTTTTGGGACAGGGGTTTCACCCCTCCACTTT.

This clonotype has just a few counts. CDR3 nucleotides: TGTGCCAGCAGCTTACAGGGTAGGTCGGTGGCTGATACGCAGTATTTT. It translates to CASSLQGRSVADTQYF. The chain joins TRBV7-9 to TRBJ2-3; D might be TRBD1 (5 bases). The V gene's germline CDR1 is SEHNR and CDR2 FQNEAQ (reference sequence). V lost 2 bases, J lost 6 bases, and 18 bases lay in between. This CDR3 has 16 residues.

The genes are TRBV12-3 or TRBV12-4 and TRBJ1-1, with 8 nucleotides matching TRBD1. V trimming: 8 bases; J trimming: 12 bases; junction bases outside the gene matches: 20. The CDR3 is 15 residues long. In nucleotides, the CDR3 is TGTGCCAGCGGCGGCAGGGGGCTTGGGCACCGTCCCCCTTTCTTT. Its protein is CASGGRGLGHRPPFF.

This chain connects TRBV6-1 to TRBJ2-5; tentatively, D is TRBD2 (6 bases). This CDR3 has 15 amino acids. Germline values: CDR1 MNHNS, CDR2 SASEGT. V was pared by 6 bases and J by 1 base, with 15 bases between. CDR3 nucleotides: TGTGCCAGCAGACGCGGCGGGATAAGCCAAGAGACCCAGTACTTC. This sequence encodes CASRRGGISQETQYF.

This clonotype was found a few times. CDR3 amino acids: CASSLDLAHTDTQYF. DNA for the CDR3: TGTGCCAGCAGCTTAGATCTTGCCCACACAGATACGCAGTATTTT. The V call is TRBV7-2, the J call TRBJ2-3; D is unclear. The germline V and J ends were trimmed by 1 base and 2 bases, with 10 bases remaining between them. CDR1 is SGHTA and CDR2 is FQGNSA in the germline V gene. The CDR3 sequence is 15 residues long.

The chain recombines TRBV20-1 with TRBJ2-7; possible D gene TRBD1, 6 bases. The CDR3 sequence is 14 residues long. The V gene lost 0 bases and the J gene lost 3 bases, with 12 bases spanning the gap. In germline, CDR1 is DFQATT, CDR2 SNEGSKA (reference sequence). The CDR3 region has the DNA TGCAGTGCTAGAGATTTTAAGACAGGCTACGAGCAGTACTTC. Translation gives CSARDFKTGYEQYF.

The chain has TRBV28 and TRBJ2-6; D unclear. Germline V gene sequence: CDR1 MDHEN, CDR2 SYDVKM. The CDR3 extends over 14 amino acids. Trimming removed 6 bases from V and 1 base from J, with 7 bases in between. CDR3 sequence: CASRTGSGANVLTF. The CDR3, as DNA: TGTGCCAGCAGAACCGGGTCTGGGGCCAACGTCCTGACTTTC.

This clonotype was found a few times. The rearrangement links TRBV15 to TRBJ2-3; either TRBD1 or TRBD2 may fit D (5 bases each). Germline lookup yields CDR1 LNHNV and CDR2 YYDKDF (reference sequence). V was cut by 5 bases and J by 0 bases, with 12 bases left in between. The length of the CDR3 is 15 residues. For the CDR3, the DNA is TGTGCCACCAGCCGAGGGGCCTTTAGCACAGATACGCAGTATTTT. It yields the protein CATSRGAFSTDTQYF.

This clonotype was recorded a few times. The chain has TRBV5-6 and TRBJ2-7; D unresolved. CDR1 is SGHDT, CDR2 YYEEEE, per germline. V lost 1 base, J lost 4 bases, and 12 bases lay in between. The length of the CDR3 is 14 residues. The CDR3: CASSLRYSLYEQYF. The CDR3, as DNA: TGTGCCAGCAGCTTGAGGTACTCTTTATACGAGCAGTACTTC.

The chain employs TRBV15 and TRBJ2-1; TRBD2 matches 7 bases. The CDR3 totals 15 residues. The V gene's germline CDR1 is LNHNV and CDR2 YYDKDF (reference sequence). The V gene end was trimmed by 5 bases and the J gene end by 5 bases; junction bases not matched to a gene: 9. The CDR3: CATSPGRLADNEQFF. The CDR3 coding sequence is TGTGCCACCAGCCCAGGCAGGCTAGCGGACAATGAGCAGTTCTTC.

The gene calls are TRBV20-1 and TRBJ2-3, with 10 bases identical to TRBD2. The V segment lost 1 base and the J segment 5 bases; nucleotides outside the gene matches: 6. Per germline, CDR1 DFQATT and CDR2 SNEGSKA (reference sequence). This CDR3 contains 15 residues. CDR3: CSARVLAGVGDTQYF. The CDR3 bases are TGCAGTGCTAGAGTCCTAGCGGGAGTAGGAGATACGCAGTATTTT.